The T cell receptor beta chain described here comes from a study of glioma-infiltrating T cells after dendritic cell vaccination. At the level of the study: Autologous tumor lysate-pulsed dendritic cell vaccination was given between the early 2000s and the early 2010s.

This clone was found a few times. The length of the CDR3 is 12 residues. Per germline, CDR1 SEHNR and CDR2 FQNEAQ (reference sequence). With 1 base removed from V and 7 bases from J, the gap between germline ends came to 7 bases. The PCR used 60 V beta and 13 J beta primers. Sequenced by immunoSEQ multiplex PCR; TCRdb stores in-frame clones only, minus some. Counted here are roughly 100,000 clones, 75% to 85% occurring once; the ten biggest clones make up about 12%. The chain links TRBV7-9 to TRBJ1-1; D is ambiguous. The source is a human donor with glioblastoma. Sequencing was performed on blood, taken before dendritic cell vaccination. For the CDR3, the DNA is TGTGCCAGCAGCTTAGGGCCGCTTGAAGCTTTCTTT. This encodes CASSLGPLEAFF. The full variable domain, completed using reference TRBV7-9 and TRBJ1-1, is DTGVSQNPRHKITKRGQNVTFRCDPISEHNRLYWYRQTLGQGPEFLTYFQNEAQLEKSRLLSDRFSAERPKGSFSTLEIQRTEQGDSAMYLCASSLGPLEAFFGQGTRLTVV.